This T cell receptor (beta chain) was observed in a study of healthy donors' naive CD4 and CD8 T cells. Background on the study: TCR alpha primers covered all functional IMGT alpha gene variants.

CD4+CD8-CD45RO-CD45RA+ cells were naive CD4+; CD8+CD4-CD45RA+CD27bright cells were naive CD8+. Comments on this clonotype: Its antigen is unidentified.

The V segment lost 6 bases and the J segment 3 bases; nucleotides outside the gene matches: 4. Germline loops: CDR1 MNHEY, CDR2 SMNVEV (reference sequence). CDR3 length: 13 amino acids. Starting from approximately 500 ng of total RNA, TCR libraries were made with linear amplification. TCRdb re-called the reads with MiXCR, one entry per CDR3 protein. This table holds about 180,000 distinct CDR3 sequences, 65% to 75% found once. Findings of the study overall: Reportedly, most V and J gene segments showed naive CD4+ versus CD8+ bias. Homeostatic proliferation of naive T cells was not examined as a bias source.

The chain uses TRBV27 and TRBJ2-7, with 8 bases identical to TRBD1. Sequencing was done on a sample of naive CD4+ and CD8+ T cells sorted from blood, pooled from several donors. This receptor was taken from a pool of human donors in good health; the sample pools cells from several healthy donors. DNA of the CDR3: TGTGCCAGCAGCCGGACAGGGCGCTACGAGCAGTACGTC. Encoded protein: CASSRTGRYEQYV.